This T cell receptor (beta chain) was identified in a study of CD8+CD57+ T cells in acquired aplastic anemia. Study as a whole: Mean yield of DNA from sorted CD4+ and CD8+ cells was about 3.2 ug. CD4+ cell libraries from healthy donors averaged around 9.8 million reads.

About this clonotype itself: What it recognizes is unknown.

The CDR3 is 13 amino acids. CDR1 and CDR2 (germline): SGHVS, FQNEAQ. V was trimmed by 0 bases and J by 7 bases, leaving 9 bases between them. Genomic DNA acted as the template from which TCR beta VDJ combination and CDR3 sequence profiling were carried out. TCRdb itself ran the reads through MiXCR, one entry per CDR3 protein. In the table there are some 190,000 distinct CDR3 sequences, around half of which are singletons. Findings and limits, study-wide: Found in both controls and patients were twenty-nine CD8+ CDR3 sequences. Patients were compared with controls for CD8+ Simpson's diversity, and no significant difference emerged.

The chain uses TRBV7-8 and TRBJ1-1; D perhaps matches TRBD1 (5 bases). The clonotype originates from a human donor in good health, serving as a control. Sequencing was performed on sorted CD4+, CD8+, or CD8+CD57+ T cells (not recorded which) from PBMCs. The CDR3 loop reads CASSLARGDEAFF. CDR3 bases: TGTGCCAGCAGCTTAGCGAGGGGTGATGAAGCTTTCTTT.